This TCR beta chain was sequenced during a study of T cells in Graves' hyperthyroidism and ophthalmopathy. This CDR3 is built from 13 residues. Trimming stripped 2 bases from V and 1 base from J, with 2 bases between. Amplified TCR beta CDR3 regions derived from RNA transcripts. HTBI primers were employed in a first-round RT-PCR of the TCR CDR3. TCRdb fed the multiplex PCR reads into MiXCR, producing one record per CDR3 protein. The sample lists hundreds of thousands of distinct CDR3 sequences, about 15% seen once, with around 4.5% in the top ten. Diagnostic decisions used clinical symptoms, serum thyroxine and TRAb, thyroid ultrasound and orbital computed tomography. Study conclusions and caveats: Among thyroid clonotypes expanded above 0.001, most also appeared in blood. Ophthalmopathy, as predicted by the model, came a median around 7 months after the prediction.

Ten or more counts support this clonotype. The antigen is undetermined. V gene TRBV12-3 or TRBV12-4 combines with J gene TRBJ2-2; no reliable D call. The TCR was taken from a middle-aged woman with Graves' ophthalmopathy. The sequenced material came from blood. CDR3 nucleotides: TGTGCCAGCAGTTTACGGAACACCGGGGAGCTGTTTTTT. This sequence encodes CASSLRNTGELFF.